The entry that follows covers one T cell receptor (beta chain) sequence. The antigen is not known. The source of the sample is a study of early T cells in non-severe SARS-CoV-2 infection. Study observations and caveats: Anti-spike CD8 responses were favored in VDJdb matching, and private and CD4 specificities were missed.

Individual cDNA molecules received unique molecular identifiers during library preparation. A single record per CDR3 protein comes from TCRdb applying MiXCR to the 5' RACE reads. The sample consists of around 76,000 distinct CDR3 sequences, 10% to 12% of them appearing once. The receptor comes from an adult who was a healthcare worker with PCR-confirmed SARS-CoV-2 infection or an uninfected control (not recorded which). The sample comprised whole blood.

The CDR3, as DNA: TGTGCCAGCAGTGAAATGGGGCGGATAGCCATTCAGTACTTC. As protein: CASSEMGRIAIQYF. This chain joins TRBV6-1 and TRBJ2-4; TRBD1 might be the D (5 bases). This CDR3 is built from 14 residues. CDR1 MNHNS and CDR2 SASEGT come from the germline V gene. V was shortened by 2 bases and J by 9 bases, with 14 bases between the two germline ends.